This record looks at one TCR beta chain sequence and its context. Its antigen is still unknown. Around 4,000 ng of total RNA went into each TCR library. Two rounds of nested PCR, of 16 and 9 cycles, were run on TCRalpha and TCRbeta cDNA. TCRdb re-called the 5' RACE reads and catalogs CDR3 proteins one per entry, DNA excluded. This sample's table has around 380,000 distinct CDR3 sequences. This sample was taken from a study of monozygotic twins with inflammatory bowel disease. Whole blood served as the source of total RNA, and no T cell sorting took place. Study outcomes and limitations: Healthy twins showed more clonotype sharing with others than IBD patients, especially patients with disease activity.

This CDR3 region has 15 residues. The germline V gene encodes CDR1 GTSNPN and CDR2 SVGIG (reference sequence). This receptor was taken from a human donor with ulcerative colitis or Crohn's disease, or a healthy co-twin of an affected twin (not recorded which). The sequencing sample was made of blood. The V call is TRBV30, the J call TRBJ2-2; TCRdb's D gene call, TRBD1, goes unchecked for lack of DNA. CDR3 residues: CAWSNIYRVTGELFF. The whole variable domain, remainder taken from reference TRBV30 and TRBJ2-2, is SQTIHQWPATLVQPVGSPLSLECTVEGTSNPNLYWYRQAAGRGLQLLFYSVGIGQISSEVPQNLSASRPQDRQFILSSKKLLLSDSGFYLCAWSNIYRVTGELFFGEGSRLTVL.